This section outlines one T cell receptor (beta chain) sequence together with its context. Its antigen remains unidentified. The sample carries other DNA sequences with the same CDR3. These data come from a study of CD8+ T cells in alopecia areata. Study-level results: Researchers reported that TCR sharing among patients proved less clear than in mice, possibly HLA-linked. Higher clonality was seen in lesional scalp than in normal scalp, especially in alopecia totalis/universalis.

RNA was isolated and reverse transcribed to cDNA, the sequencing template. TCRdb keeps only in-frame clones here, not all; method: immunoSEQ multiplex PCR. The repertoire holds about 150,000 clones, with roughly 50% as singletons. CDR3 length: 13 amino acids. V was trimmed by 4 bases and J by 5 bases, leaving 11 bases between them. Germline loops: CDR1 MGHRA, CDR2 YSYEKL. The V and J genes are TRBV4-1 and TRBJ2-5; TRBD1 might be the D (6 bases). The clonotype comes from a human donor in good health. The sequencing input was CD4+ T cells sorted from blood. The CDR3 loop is CASSRTRGETQYF. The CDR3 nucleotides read TGCGCCAGCAGCCGCACTAGGGGGGAGACCCAGTACTTC.